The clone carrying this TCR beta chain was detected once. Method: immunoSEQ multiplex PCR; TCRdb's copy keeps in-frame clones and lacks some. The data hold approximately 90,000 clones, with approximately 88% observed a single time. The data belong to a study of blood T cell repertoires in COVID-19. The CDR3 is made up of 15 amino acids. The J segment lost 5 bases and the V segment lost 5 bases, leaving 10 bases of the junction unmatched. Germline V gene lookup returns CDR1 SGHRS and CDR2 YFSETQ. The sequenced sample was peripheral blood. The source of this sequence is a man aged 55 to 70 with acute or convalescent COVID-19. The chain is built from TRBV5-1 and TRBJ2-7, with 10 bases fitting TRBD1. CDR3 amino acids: CASRPARDRGHEQYF. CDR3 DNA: TGCGCCAGCAGGCCCGCCCGGGACAGGGGCCACGAGCAGTACTTC.